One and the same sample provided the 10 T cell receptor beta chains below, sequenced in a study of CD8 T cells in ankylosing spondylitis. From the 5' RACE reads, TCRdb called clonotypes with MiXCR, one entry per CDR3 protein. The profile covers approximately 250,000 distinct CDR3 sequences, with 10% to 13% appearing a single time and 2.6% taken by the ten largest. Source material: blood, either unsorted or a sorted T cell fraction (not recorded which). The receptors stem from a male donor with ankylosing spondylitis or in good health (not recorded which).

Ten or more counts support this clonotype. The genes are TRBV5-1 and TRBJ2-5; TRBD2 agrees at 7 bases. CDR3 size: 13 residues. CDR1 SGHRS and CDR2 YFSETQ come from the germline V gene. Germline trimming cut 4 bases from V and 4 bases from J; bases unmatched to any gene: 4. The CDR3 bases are TGCGCCAGCAGCGCCCTAGCGGCAGAGACCCAGTACTTC. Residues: CASSALAAETQYF.

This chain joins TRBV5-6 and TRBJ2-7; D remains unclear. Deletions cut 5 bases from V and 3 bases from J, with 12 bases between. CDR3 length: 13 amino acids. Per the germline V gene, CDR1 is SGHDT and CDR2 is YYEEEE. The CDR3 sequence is CASSPGALYEQYF. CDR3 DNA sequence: TGTGCCAGCAGTCCCGGCGCACTCTACGAGCAGTACTTC. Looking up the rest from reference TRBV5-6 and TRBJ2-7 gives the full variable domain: DAGVTQSPTHLIKTRGQQVTLRCSPKSGHDTVSWYQQALGQGPQFIFQYYEEEERQRGNFPDRFSGHQFPNYSSELNVNALLLGDSALYLCASSPGALYEQYFGPGTRLTVT.

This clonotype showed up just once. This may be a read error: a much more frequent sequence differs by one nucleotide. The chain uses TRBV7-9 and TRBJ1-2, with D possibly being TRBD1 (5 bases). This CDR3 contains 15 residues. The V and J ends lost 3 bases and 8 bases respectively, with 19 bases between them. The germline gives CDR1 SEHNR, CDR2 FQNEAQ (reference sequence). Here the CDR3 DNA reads TGTGCCAGCAGCTTGGGGGAAAGGAGTGTAAGCGGCTACACCTTC. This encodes CASSLGERSVSGYTF.

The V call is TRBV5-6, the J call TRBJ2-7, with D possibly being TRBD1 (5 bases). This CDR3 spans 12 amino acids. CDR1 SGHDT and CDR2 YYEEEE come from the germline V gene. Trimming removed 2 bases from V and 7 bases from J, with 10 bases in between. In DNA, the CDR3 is TGTGCCAGCAGCTTCCCGAAGGGGGAGCAGTACTTC. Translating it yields CASSFPKGEQYF.

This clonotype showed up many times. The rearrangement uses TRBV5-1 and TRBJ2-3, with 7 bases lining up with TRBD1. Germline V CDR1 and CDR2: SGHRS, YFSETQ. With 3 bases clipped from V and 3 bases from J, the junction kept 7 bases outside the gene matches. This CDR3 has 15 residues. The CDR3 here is CASSWGQKPTDTQYF. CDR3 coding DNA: TGCGCCAGCAGCTGGGGACAGAAGCCGACAGATACGCAGTATTTT.

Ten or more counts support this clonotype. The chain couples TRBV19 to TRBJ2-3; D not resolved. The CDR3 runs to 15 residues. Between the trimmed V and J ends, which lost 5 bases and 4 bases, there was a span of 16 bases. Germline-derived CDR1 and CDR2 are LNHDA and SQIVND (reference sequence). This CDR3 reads CASSFSHSAADTQYF. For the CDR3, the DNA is TGTGCCAGTAGTTTCAGCCACTCCGCAGCAGATACGCAGTATTTT. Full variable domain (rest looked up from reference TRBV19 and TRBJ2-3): DGGITQSPKYLFRKEGQNVTLSCEQNLNHDAMYWYRQDPGQGLRLIYYSQIVNDFQKGDIAEGYSVSREKKESFPLTVTSAQKNPTAFYLCASSFSHSAADTQYFGPGTRLTVL.

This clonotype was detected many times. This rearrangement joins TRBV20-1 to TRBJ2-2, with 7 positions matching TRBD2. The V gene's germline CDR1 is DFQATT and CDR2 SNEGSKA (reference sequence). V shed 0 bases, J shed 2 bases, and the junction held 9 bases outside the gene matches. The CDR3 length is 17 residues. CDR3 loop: CSAREGSGTINTGELFF. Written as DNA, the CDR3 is TGCAGTGCTAGAGAGGGATCCGGGACTATCAACACCGGGGAGCTGTTTTTT.

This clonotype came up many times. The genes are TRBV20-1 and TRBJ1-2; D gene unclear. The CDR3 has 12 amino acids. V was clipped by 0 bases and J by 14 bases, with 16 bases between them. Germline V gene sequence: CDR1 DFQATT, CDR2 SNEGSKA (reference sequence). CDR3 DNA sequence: TGCAGTGCTAGAGATAATCCTGCCACCCTAACCTTC. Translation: CSARDNPATLTF.

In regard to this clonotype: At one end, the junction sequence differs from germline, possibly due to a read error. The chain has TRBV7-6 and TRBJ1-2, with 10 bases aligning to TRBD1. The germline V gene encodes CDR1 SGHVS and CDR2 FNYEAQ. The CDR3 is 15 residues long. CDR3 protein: CASSLAGQGLYGYTF. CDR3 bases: TGTGCCAGTAGCTTAGCGGGACAGGGGCTCTATGGCTACACCTTC.

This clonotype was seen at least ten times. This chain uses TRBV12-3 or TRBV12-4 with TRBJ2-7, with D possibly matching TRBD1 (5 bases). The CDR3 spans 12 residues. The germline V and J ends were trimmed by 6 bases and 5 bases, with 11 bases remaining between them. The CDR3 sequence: CASSLDNHEQYF. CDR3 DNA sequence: TGTGCCAGCAGCCTGGACAACCACGAGCAGTACTTC.